Listed below are T cell receptor beta chains from one sample, sequenced in a study of blood T cell repertoires in COVID-19. Method: immunoSEQ multiplex PCR; TCRdb's copy keeps in-frame clones and lacks some. The repertoire holds more than 200,000 clones, roughly 90% seen once, with around 0.7% in the top ten. Sequencing input: peripheral blood. The receptor set was obtained from a human donor in a cohort sampled during active COVID-19. Both conserved end residues are part of each CDR3. Fields, in order: D gene, clone size, J gene, V gene, CDR3 DNA, CDR3 protein. D genes are given only for firm matches. Part of the rows lack a size; the others show once, few, many or a class for expanded clones.

D: NA
size: NA
J: TRBJ1-5
V: TRBV2
DNA: TGTGCCAGCAGTGAAGCAGCCGGTTACAATCAGCCCCAGCATTTT
CDR3: CASSEAAGYNQPQHF

D: TRBD2
size: NA
J: TRBJ2-1
V: TRBV10-2
DNA: TGCGCCAGCAATTATGCGGGGGGATCAATGGGGAATGAGCAGTTCTTC
CDR3: CASNYAGGSMGNEQFF

D: NA
size: few
J: TRBJ2-7
V: TRBV5-1
DNA: TGCGCCAGCAGCTTGCCCAGCTCCTACGAGCAGTACTTC
CDR3: CASSLPSSYEQYF

D: TRBD2
size: few
J: TRBJ2-1
V: TRBV7-3
DNA: TGTGCCAGCAGCTTCGGACTAGCGGGAGGGAGGTACTACAATGAGCAGTTCTTC
CDR3: CASSFGLAGGRYYNEQFF

D: NA
size: NA
J: TRBJ1-6
V: TRBV5-4
DNA: TGTGCCAGCAGCTTGGACTCTCTTAATTCACCCCTCCACTTT
CDR3: CASSLDSLNSPLHF

D: TRBD1
size: NA
J: TRBJ1-3
V: TRBV14
DNA: TGTGCCAGCAGCCGGAACCCCTCGACAGGGTCTCGTGGAAACACCATATATTTT
CDR3: CASSRNPSTGSRGNTIYF

D: NA
size: NA
J: TRBJ1-6
V: TRBV19
DNA: TGTGCCAGTAGTCCCCACCCGACAGTCCCGAATTCACCCCTCCACTTT
CDR3: CASSPHPTVPNSPLHF

D: NA
size: few
J: TRBJ1-5
V: TRBV18
DNA: TGTGCCAGCTCACCGAGACAGGAGGATCAGCCCCAGCATTTT
CDR3: CASSPRQEDQPQHF

D: TRBD2
size: NA
J: TRBJ2-7
V: TRBV9
DNA: TGTGCCAGCAGCCCGGGGGGGCCCAACGAGCAGTACTTC
CDR3: CASSPGGPNEQYF

D: TRBD1
size: NA
J: TRBJ1-1
V: TRBV5-4
DNA: TGTGCCAGCAGCTTCAACAGGGGAGCGGACACTGAAGCTTTCTTT
CDR3: CASSFNRGADTEAFF

D: TRBD1
size: NA
J: TRBJ2-5
V: TRBV29-1
DNA: TGCAGCGTTCCGGTGAGGGACAGGGGCGATAAGTACCAAGAGACCCAGTACTTC
CDR3: CSVPVRDRGDKYQETQYF

D: NA
size: NA
J: TRBJ2-6
V: TRBV30
DNA: TGTGCCTGGATGTTGGAGGCGGGGGCCAACGTCCTGACTTTC
CDR3: CAWMLEAGANVLTF

D: NA
size: once
J: TRBJ1-1
V: TRBV4-3
DNA: TGCGCCAGCAGCAACCAGGGGAGGAACACTGAAGCTTTCTTT
CDR3: CASSNQGRNTEAFF

D: NA
size: once
J: TRBJ1-3
V: TRBV9
DNA: TGTGCCAGCAGCCCTCAAGCCGGCACAGGCGGAAACACCATATATTTT
CDR3: CASSPQAGTGGNTIYF

D: NA
size: NA
J: TRBJ2-7
V: TRBV30
DNA: TGTGCCTGGAGTGTGGGCACCTCCTACGAGCAGTACTTC
CDR3: CAWSVGTSYEQYF

D: TRBD1
size: NA
J: TRBJ1-4
V: TRBV5-4
DNA: TGTGCCAGCAGCCCGACCGGACAGGGGGGGAATGAAAAACTGTTTTTT
CDR3: CASSPTGQGGNEKLFF

D: NA
size: NA
J: TRBJ1-2
V: TRBV30
DNA: TGTGCCTGGACCGGGGCTAACTATGGCTACACCTTC
CDR3: CAWTGANYGYTF

D: NA
size: NA
J: TRBJ1-5
V: TRBV6-1
DNA: TGTGCCAGCAGTGATCTGTATCAGCCCCAGCATTTT
CDR3: CASSDLYQPQHF

D: TRBD2
size: NA
J: TRBJ2-1
V: TRBV4-1
DNA: TGCGCCAGCAGCCAAGAAGGCGGCTGGGGGGGGTCCCCTTACAATGAGCAGTTCTTC
CDR3: CASSQEGGWGGSPYNEQFF

D: TRBD2
size: few
J: TRBJ2-1
V: TRBV4-1
DNA: TGCGCCAGCAGCCAAGGGACTAGCGCTAACAATGAGCAGTTCTTC
CDR3: CASSQGTSANNEQFF

D: NA
size: NA
J: TRBJ2-7
V: TRBV19
DNA: TGTGCCAGTAGTATTATTGGCTTCTACGAGCAGTACTTC
CDR3: CASSIIGFYEQYF

D: TRBD2
size: NA
J: TRBJ2-3
V: TRBV9
DNA: TGTGCCAGCAGAAAATATAGCGGGGGGACGACAGATACGCAGTATTTT
CDR3: CASRKYSGGTTDTQYF

D: NA
size: NA
J: TRBJ2-7
V: TRBV6-5
DNA: TGTGCCAGCAGTCCTTTCTCGGACAGAATGAACGAGCAGTACTTC
CDR3: CASSPFSDRMNEQYF

D: TRBD1
size: NA
J: TRBJ1-2
V: TRBV2
DNA: TGTGCCAGCAGTGGACAGGGGGCGACTAACTATGGCTACACCTTC
CDR3: CASSGQGATNYGYTF

D: TRBD1
size: NA
J: TRBJ1-1
V: TRBV5-1
DNA: TGCGCCAGCAGCTCCGGGACAGGGGGCGAGGCTTTCTTT
CDR3: CASSSGTGGEAFF

D: NA
size: NA
J: TRBJ2-6
V: TRBV20-1
DNA: TGCAGTGCTAGTTCTTGGGGGGGGCACTCTGGGGCCAACGTCCTGACTTTC
CDR3: CSASSWGGHSGANVLTF

D: NA
size: NA
J: TRBJ1-6
V: TRBV12-5
DNA: TGTGCTAGTGGTCCCGATTCACCCCTCCACTTT
CDR3: CASGPDSPLHF

D: TRBD2
size: NA
J: TRBJ2-7
V: TRBV7-9
DNA: TGTGCCAGCAGCCCCGGGGGGACCTACGAGCAGTACTTC
CDR3: CASSPGGTYEQYF

D: NA
size: NA
J: TRBJ2-4
V: TRBV27
DNA: TGTGCCAGCAGTTTACGGGCGGAAGGGGACATTCAGTACTTC
CDR3: CASSLRAEGDIQYF

D: NA
size: NA
J: TRBJ2-3
V: TRBV5-1
DNA: TGCGCCAGCAGCAAGGGACTGATCCAAGATACGCAGTATTTT
CDR3: CASSKGLIQDTQYF

D: NA
size: few
J: TRBJ1-5
V: TRBV7-2
DNA: TGTGCCAGCAGCTCCGATGTGAGTAGCAATCAGCCCCAGCATTTT
CDR3: CASSSDVSSNQPQHF

D: NA
size: few
J: TRBJ2-6
V: TRBV9
DNA: TGTGCCAGCAGCGTAGTGTCTGGGCGGGACCTGACTTTC
CDR3: CASSVVSGRDLTF

D: NA
size: NA
J: TRBJ1-1
V: TRBV27
DNA: TGTGCCAGCAGTACACGACGGGGACGGGGGGGGATCACTGAAGCTTTCTTT
CDR3: CASSTRRGRGGITEAFF

D: NA
size: NA
J: TRBJ2-1
V: TRBV28
DNA: TGTGCCAGCAGCCACGGGGACAACTCCTACAATGAGCAGTTCTTC
CDR3: CASSHGDNSYNEQFF

D: NA
size: few
J: TRBJ1-2
V: TRBV7-2
DNA: TGTGCCAGCAGCCCTTACACGCGGGGCTACACCTTC
CDR3: CASSPYTRGYTF

D: NA
size: NA
J: TRBJ1-6
V: TRBV19
DNA: TGTGCCAGTAGTTTCAGGGGTAGCGATTCACCCCTCCACTTT
CDR3: CASSFRGSDSPLHF

D: NA
size: once
J: TRBJ1-1
V: TRBV19
DNA: TGTGCCAGTAGTCTTGAAAGTGGCAGGGTCGCTGAAGCTTTCTTT
CDR3: CASSLESGRVAEAFF

D: NA
size: NA
J: TRBJ2-5
V: TRBV10-1
DNA: TGCGCCAGCAGTGGAGGAGGGGGCAGCGAGACCCAGTACTTC
CDR3: CASSGGGGSETQYF

D: NA
size: few
J: TRBJ1-5
V: TRBV5-4
DNA: TGTGCCAGCAGCAGACCCGGGAGTGACCAGCATTTT
CDR3: CASSRPGSDQHF

D: TRBD2
size: once
J: TRBJ2-7
V: TRBV7-9
DNA: TGTGCCAGCAGCTCCCGATGGGATTCACTAGCGGGATTTAACGAGCAGTACTTC
CDR3: CASSSRWDSLAGFNEQYF

D: NA
size: NA
J: TRBJ2-7
V: TRBV6-5
DNA: TGTGCCAGCAGTACCGGCGGGGCCTACGAGCAGTACTTC
CDR3: CASSTGGAYEQYF

D: NA
size: NA
J: TRBJ2-7
V: TRBV6-5
DNA: TGTGCCAGCAGTTTCGGGCAGGGGGGTTACGAGCAGTACTTC
CDR3: CASSFGQGGYEQYF

D: TRBD1
size: NA
J: TRBJ1-1
V: TRBV28
DNA: TGTGCCAGCAGTCCTGGGACAGGACGCCTCTTTTTGAACACTGAAGCTTTCTTT
CDR3: CASSPGTGRLFLNTEAFF

D: TRBD1
size: NA
J: TRBJ1-5
V: TRBV15
DNA: TGTGCCACCAGCAGAGAAGCGACAGGGAATCAGCCCCAGCATTTT
CDR3: CATSREATGNQPQHF

D: NA
size: NA
J: TRBJ1-1
V: TRBV5-1
DNA: TGCGCCAGCAGCGCGCAGAAGTGGAGGAACACTGAAGCTTTCTTT
CDR3: CASSAQKWRNTEAFF

D: TRBD2
size: once
J: TRBJ2-7
V: TRBV28
DNA: TGTGCCAGCAGCCGCCGACTAGCGGGGGATTACGAGCAGTACTTC
CDR3: CASSRRLAGDYEQYF

D: NA
size: NA
J: TRBJ2-7
V: TRBV28
DNA: TGTGCCAGCAGCTCGCGGGTCGAGCAGTACTTC
CDR3: CASSSRVEQYF

D: TRBD1
size: NA
J: TRBJ1-3
V: TRBV10-3
DNA: TGTGCCATACGACAGGGGGAAAACACCATATATTTT
CDR3: CAIRQGENTIYF

D: TRBD2
size: NA
J: TRBJ2-5
V: TRBV7-2
DNA: TGTGCCAGCAGCGTGGGGACTAGCAGTGAGACCCAGTACTTC
CDR3: CASSVGTSSETQYF

D: TRBD2
size: NA
J: TRBJ2-5
V: TRBV2
DNA: TGTGCCAGCAGTGAATACGAGGGAGGGCTCCAAGAGACCCAGTACTTC
CDR3: CASSEYEGGLQETQYF

D: NA
size: NA
J: TRBJ2-7
V: TRBV12-3/TRBV12-4
DNA: TGTGCCAGCAGCCTGAGACGGGACGAGCAGTACTTC
CDR3: CASSLRRDEQYF

D: NA
size: NA
J: TRBJ2-7
V: TRBV24-1
DNA: TGTGCCACCAGGGAGGTTGGGGTCCTAGCCTCCTACGAGCAGTACTTC
CDR3: CATREVGVLASYEQYF

D: NA
size: NA
J: TRBJ2-2
V: TRBV5-4
DNA: TGTGCCAGCAGCTTACCAAGCTCTAGCGTAGGTACCGGGGAGCTGTTTTTT
CDR3: CASSLPSSSVGTGELFF

D: TRBD1
size: NA
J: TRBJ1-1
V: TRBV28
DNA: TGTGCCAGCAGTGGAAGGGGGGACAGGGGTGTAACGGCTTTCTTT
CDR3: CASSGRGDRGVTAFF

D: TRBD2
size: NA
J: TRBJ2-1
V: TRBV5-1
DNA: TGCGCCAGCAGCTTGGCCTTGCGGGAGGCCCCCTTCTTC
CDR3: CASSLALREAPFF